Here is one TCR beta chain with its context. Antigen unknown. TCRdb itself ran the 5' RACE reads through MiXCR, one entry per CDR3 protein. The table shows approximately 430,000 distinct CDR3 sequences, with more than 20% occurring only once. The V end was cut by 5 bases, the J end by 3 bases, with 20 bases between. This CDR3 region has 17 residues. Germline loops: CDR1 SGHVS, CDR2 FNYEAQ. These data are taken from a study of T-cell memory formation after mild COVID-19. Study background: TCR clusters showed largely donor specificity. Study results and limitations: Contracting CD4+ clones sat mainly in CM and EM; CD8+ in EMRA. SARS-CoV-2 specificity was not confirmed for second-wave clones peaking on day 37. Pre-infection memory contained some responding clones, which suggested that cross-reactive memory had joined.

This clonotype was obtained from an adult woman who had mild COVID-19 (a few samples of this study predate the infection). Cell type and time point are not known. The V call is TRBV7-6, the J call TRBJ2-4; D gene uncertain. What was sequenced was PBMCs or a T cell subset sorted from them (not recorded which). The CDR3 reads CASSRGRDQFGKNIQYF. CDR3 DNA sequence: TGTGCCAGCAGCCGCGGACGAGACCAGTTCGGCAAAAACATTCAGTACTTC. Complete variable domain (other parts from reference TRBV7-6 and TRBJ2-4): GAGVSQSPRYKVTKRGQDVALRCDPISGHVSLYWYRQALGQGPEFLTYFNYEAQQDKSGLPNDRFSAERPEGSISTLTIQRTEQRDSAMYRCASSRGRDQFGKNIQYFGAGTRLSVL.